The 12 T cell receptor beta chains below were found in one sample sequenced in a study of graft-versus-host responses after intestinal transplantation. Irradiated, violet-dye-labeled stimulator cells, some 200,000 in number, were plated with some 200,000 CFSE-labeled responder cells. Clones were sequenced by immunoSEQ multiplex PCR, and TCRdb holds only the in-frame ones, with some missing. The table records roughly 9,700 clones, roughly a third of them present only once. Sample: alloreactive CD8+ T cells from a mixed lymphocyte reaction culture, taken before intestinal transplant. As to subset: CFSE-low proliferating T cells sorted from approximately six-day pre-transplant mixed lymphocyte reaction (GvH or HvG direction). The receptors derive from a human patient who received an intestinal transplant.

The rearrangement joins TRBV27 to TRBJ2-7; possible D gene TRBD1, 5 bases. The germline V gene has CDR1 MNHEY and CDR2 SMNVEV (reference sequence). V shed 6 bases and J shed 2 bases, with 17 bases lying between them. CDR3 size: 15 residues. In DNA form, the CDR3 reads TGTGCCAGCAGCCCTTGGAGTGGCAGGGCCTACGAGCAGTACTTC. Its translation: CASSPWSGRAYEQYF.

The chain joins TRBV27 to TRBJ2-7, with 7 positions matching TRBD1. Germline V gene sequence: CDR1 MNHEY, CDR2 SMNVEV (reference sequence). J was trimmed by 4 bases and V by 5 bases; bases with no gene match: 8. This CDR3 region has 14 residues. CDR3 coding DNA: TGTGCCAGCAGTCCCACTCCGACAGGGTACGAGCAGTACTTC. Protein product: CASSPTPTGYEQYF.

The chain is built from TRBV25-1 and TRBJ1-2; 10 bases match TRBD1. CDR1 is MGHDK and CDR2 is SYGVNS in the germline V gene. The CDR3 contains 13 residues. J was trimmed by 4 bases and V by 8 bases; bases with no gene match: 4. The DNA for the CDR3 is TGTGCCAGCCAGCGGACAGGGGGCTATGGCTACACCTTC. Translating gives CASQRTGGYGYTF.

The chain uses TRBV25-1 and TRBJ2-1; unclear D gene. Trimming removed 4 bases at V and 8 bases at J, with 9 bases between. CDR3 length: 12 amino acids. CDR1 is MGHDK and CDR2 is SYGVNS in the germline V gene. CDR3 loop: CASSGAFYEQFF. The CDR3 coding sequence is TGTGCCAGCAGTGGGGCATTCTATGAGCAGTTCTTC.

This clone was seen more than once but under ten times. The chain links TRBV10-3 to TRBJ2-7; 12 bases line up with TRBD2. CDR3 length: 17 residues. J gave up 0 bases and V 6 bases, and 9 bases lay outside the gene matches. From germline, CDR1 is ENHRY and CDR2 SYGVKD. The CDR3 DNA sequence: TGTGCCATCAGCAGACTAGCGGGAGATCCCTTCTCCTACGAGCAGTACTTC. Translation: CAISRLAGDPFSYEQYF.

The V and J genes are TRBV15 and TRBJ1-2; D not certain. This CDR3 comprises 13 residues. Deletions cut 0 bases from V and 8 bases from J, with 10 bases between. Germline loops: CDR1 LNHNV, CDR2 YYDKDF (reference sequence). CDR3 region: CATSRDQVRGYTF. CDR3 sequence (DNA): TGTGCCACCAGCAGAGATCAAGTTCGGGGCTACACCTTC.

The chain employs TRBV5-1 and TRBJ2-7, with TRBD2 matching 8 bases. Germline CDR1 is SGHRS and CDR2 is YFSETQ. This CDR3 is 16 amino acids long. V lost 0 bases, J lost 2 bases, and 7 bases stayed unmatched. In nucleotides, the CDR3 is TGCGCCAGCAGCTTGGGGCCGGGACTAGGGGCCTACGAGCAGTACTTC. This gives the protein CASSLGPGLGAYEQYF.

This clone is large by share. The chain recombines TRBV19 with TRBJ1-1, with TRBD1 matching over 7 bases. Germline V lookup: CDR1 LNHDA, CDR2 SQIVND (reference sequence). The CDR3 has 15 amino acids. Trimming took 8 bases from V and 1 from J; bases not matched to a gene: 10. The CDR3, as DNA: TGTGCCAGTCGGGACAGTGAGACCCCGAACACTGAAGCTTTCTTT. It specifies CASRDSETPNTEAFF.

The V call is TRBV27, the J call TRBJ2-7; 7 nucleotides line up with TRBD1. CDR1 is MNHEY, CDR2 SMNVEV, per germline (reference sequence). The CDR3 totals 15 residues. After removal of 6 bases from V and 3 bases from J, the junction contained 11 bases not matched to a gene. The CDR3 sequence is CASRRRQGRGYEQYF. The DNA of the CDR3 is TGTGCCAGCAGGAGGAGACAGGGAAGAGGCTACGAGCAGTACTTC.

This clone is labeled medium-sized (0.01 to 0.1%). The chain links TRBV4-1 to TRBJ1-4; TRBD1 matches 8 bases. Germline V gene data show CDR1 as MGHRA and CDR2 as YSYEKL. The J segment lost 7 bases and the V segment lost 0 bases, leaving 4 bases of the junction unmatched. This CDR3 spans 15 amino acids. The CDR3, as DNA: TGCGCCAGCAGCCAAGAGACCGGGACAGGTGAAAAACTGTTTTTT. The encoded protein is CASSQETGTGEKLFF.

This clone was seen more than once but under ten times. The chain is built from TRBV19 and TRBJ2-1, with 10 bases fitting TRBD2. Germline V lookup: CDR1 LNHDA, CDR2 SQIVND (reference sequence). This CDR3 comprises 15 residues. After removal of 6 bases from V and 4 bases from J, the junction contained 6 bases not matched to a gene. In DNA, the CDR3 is TGTGCCAGTAGCCAAGTAGCGGGGGGTTACAATGAGCAGTTCTTC. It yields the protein CASSQVAGGYNEQFF.

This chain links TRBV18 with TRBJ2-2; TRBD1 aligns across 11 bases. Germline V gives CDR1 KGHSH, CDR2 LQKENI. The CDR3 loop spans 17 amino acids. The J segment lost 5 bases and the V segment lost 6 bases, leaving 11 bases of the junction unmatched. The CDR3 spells CASSLGQGAPSTGELFF. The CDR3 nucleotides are TGTGCCAGCTCTCTCGGACAGGGGGCACCGAGTACCGGGGAGCTGTTTTTT.